This T cell receptor (beta chain) was captured in a study of cytomegalovirus exposure and HLA in healthy donors. The study, taken as a whole, reports: Three CMV-associated chains proved CMV antigen-specific in vitro. The study recorded some 160 TCR beta chains that were cytomegalovirus-associated.

Sequencing was performed with immunoSEQ multiplex PCR; in TCRdb, only in-frame clones are kept and a portion is missing. The sample has 100,000 to 150,000 clones; approximately 86% are singletons. This clone was seen just once. What it binds is not known. Possible read error: a much larger clone is one base away. Germline CDR1 and CDR2: MNHEY and SVGAGI. This CDR3 is built from 14 residues. Germline trimming cut 2 bases from V and 3 bases from J; bases unmatched to any gene: 0. The chain links TRBV6-5 to TRBJ2-1, with TRBD2 matching over 8 bases. The specimen sequenced was PBMCs. This receptor was obtained from a young man in good health and CMV-seropositive. The CDR3 DNA reads TGTGCCAGCAGTTACGCGGGGGGCTACAATGAGCAGTTCTTC. The encoded protein is CASSYAGGYNEQFF.